This passage covers 16 T cell receptor beta chains from one sample sequenced in a study of shared clonotypes between healthy human individuals. CD45RO-negative, CCR7-selected cells formed the naive CD8 fraction, which excluded terminally differentiated effector memory CD45RA+ cells. Only in-frame clones appear in the TCRdb table, and some are missing; sequencing was by immunoSEQ multiplex PCR. Of more than 500,000 clones in the sample, 95% were seen once. Source material: naive CD8+ T cells sorted from blood. The source is a woman in her twenties or thirties in good health.

The rearrangement uses TRBV9 and TRBJ1-2, with D hard to call. Trimming left V 3 bases short and J 9 bases short, with 27 bases between. The germline gives CDR1 SGDLS, CDR2 YYNGEE. The CDR3 contains 17 residues. For the CDR3, the DNA is TGTGCCAGCAGCGCCCCACGGGGAGGCGCACCCCTTGGGAGCTACACCTTC. Translated, it gives CASSAPRGGAPLGSYTF.

This clone appeared once. The CDR3 protein is CASSLFRDTEAFF. CDR3 DNA: TGTGCCAGCAGCTTATTTAGGGACACTGAAGCTTTCTTT. The chain joins TRBV11-2 to TRBJ1-1, with D hard to call. This CDR3 is built from 13 residues. Germline V CDR1 and CDR2: SGHAT, FQNNGV. The ends were cut back, 2 bases at V and 3 bases at J, with 7 bases in the middle.

The J gene is TRBJ2-1, the V gene TRBV27, with D unclear. Trimming shortened V by 0 bases and J by 0 bases, and 6 bases separated the two germline ends. Germline values: CDR1 MNHEY, CDR2 SMNVEV (reference sequence). The CDR3 has 15 residues. The CDR3 is CASSLSVRSYNEQFF. CDR3 bases: TGTGCCAGCAGTTTATCTGTACGCTCCTACAATGAGCAGTTCTTC.

This rearrangement joins TRBV6-6 to TRBJ2-7, with 14 bases matching TRBD2. The CDR3 totals 15 residues. After removal of 7 bases from V and 7 bases from J, the junction contained 9 bases not matched to a gene. Germline V gene data show CDR1 as MNHNY and CDR2 as SVGAGI (reference sequence). Here the CDR3 reads CASTGTSGSRGEQYF. For the CDR3, the DNA is TGTGCCAGCACCGGGACTAGCGGGAGTCGGGGGGAGCAGTACTTC.

Only one count was recorded for this clone. This sequence joins TRBV7-9 and TRBJ2-7; D is perhaps TRBD2 (6 bases). Germline CDR1 reads SEHNR; CDR2 reads FQNEAQ (reference sequence). Between the trimmed V and J ends, which lost 7 bases and 7 bases, there was a span of 23 bases. The CDR3 runs to 15 residues. For the CDR3, the DNA is TGTGCCAGCAACACCGAAGCGGGTATCCCAGGGGAGCAGTACTTC. The encoded protein is CASNTEAGIPGEQYF.

The chain couples TRBV11-3 to TRBJ1-3, with D hard to call. Looked up from germline, CDR1 is SGHNT and CDR2 is YENEEA. This CDR3 is 15 amino acids long. V lost 5 bases, J lost 0 bases, and 11 bases lay in between. CDR3 sequence reads: CASSLDGYSGNTIYF. The CDR3 DNA sequence: TGTGCCAGCAGCCTGGACGGTTACTCTGGAAACACCATATATTTT.

This clone appeared once. The chain has TRBV19 and TRBJ1-1; D call uncertain. Between the trimmed V and J ends, which lost 3 bases and 0 bases, there was a span of 14 bases. The CDR3 is 16 amino acids. The germline CDR1 and CDR2 sequences are LNHDA and SQIVND (reference sequence). The CDR3 nucleotides read TGTGCCAGTAGTATGGCTTTGGAGGACCTGAACACTGAAGCTTTCTTT. It is translated as CASSMALEDLNTEAFF.

This clone has only one observation. The chain uses TRBV15 and TRBJ2-2, with 8 bases that match TRBD1. This CDR3 spans 14 amino acids. Germline V gives CDR1 LNHNV, CDR2 YYDKDF (reference sequence). The J segment lost 3 bases and the V segment lost 7 bases, leaving 4 bases of the junction unmatched. The CDR3 sequence: CATMGQVYTGELFF. CDR3 nucleotide sequence: TGTGCCACCATGGGACAGGTCTACACCGGGGAGCTGTTTTTT.

This clone was picked up one time. V and J are TRBV5-6 and TRBJ1-1; D is undetermined. Germline V gene sequence: CDR1 SGHDT, CDR2 YYEEEE. The CDR3 length is 14 residues. V was pared by 0 bases and J by 4 bases, with 10 bases between. CDR3: CASSLVGFSTEAFF. The CDR3 DNA sequence: TGTGCCAGCAGCTTGGTAGGGTTTAGCACTGAAGCTTTCTTT.

The genes are TRBV6-5 and TRBJ1-1; 9 bases are a match to TRBD1. The CDR3 is 15 residues long. V dropped 5 bases and J dropped 3; count of bases not matched to a gene: 7. Germline V lookup: CDR1 MNHEY, CDR2 SVGAGI. The CDR3 loop is CASSPPGQGYTEAFF. As DNA, the CDR3 is TGTGCCAGCAGTCCCCCGGGACAGGGTTACACTGAAGCTTTCTTT.

The chain recombines TRBV7-9 with TRBJ2-5, with unresolved D. The V and J ends lost 3 bases and 1 base respectively, with 15 bases between them. Per the germline V gene, CDR1 is SEHNR and CDR2 is FQNEAQ (reference sequence). CDR3 length: 16 amino acids. CDR3 DNA sequence: TGTGCCAGCAGCTTGTCCCAGGATACTCCCCAAGAGACCCAGTACTTC. Translation: CASSLSQDTPQETQYF.

This chain joins TRBV10-2 and TRBJ2-7; maybe TRBD1 (5 bases). Germline CDR1 WSHSY, CDR2 SAAADI. CDR3 size: 15 residues. Trimming removed 5 bases at V and 0 bases at J, with 14 bases between. The CDR3 nucleotides are TGCGCCAGCAGTCCACTCAGGGTCACCTCCTACGAGCAGTACTTC. It yields the protein CASSPLRVTSYEQYF.

This chain uses TRBV2 with TRBJ2-2, with TRBD2 matching over 9 bases. The trim removed 6 bases at V and 4 bases at J, leaving 12 bases unmatched. The CDR3 runs 17 residues. Germline CDR1 SNHLY, CDR2 FYNNEI. The CDR3 DNA is TGTGCCAGCAGCCGGAATAGCGGGAGAGGTGGCACCGGGGAGCTGTTTTTT. Protein: CASSRNSGRGGTGELFF. Looking up the rest from reference TRBV2 and TRBJ2-2 gives the full variable domain: EPEVTQTPSHQVTQMGQEVILRCVPISNHLYFYWYRQILGQKVEFLVSFYNNEISEKSEIFDDQFSVERPDGSNFTLKIRSTKLEDSAMYFCASSRNSGRGGTGELFFGEGSRLTVL.

The chain employs TRBV14 and TRBJ2-1; the D gene is possibly TRBD2 (6 bases). Trimming took 0 bases from V and 4 from J, leaving 13 bases between them. Looked up from germline, CDR1 is SGHDN and CDR2 is FVKESK. This CDR3 spans 16 amino acids. CDR3 DNA sequence: TGTGCCAGCAGCCAAGAAGCCGGGAGTATATACAATGAGCAGTTCTTC. Its translation is CASSQEAGSIYNEQFF.

The chain combines TRBV27 with TRBJ2-3; perhaps TRBD2 as D (6 bases). With 8 bases removed from V and 0 bases from J, the gap between germline ends came to 12 bases. The V gene's germline CDR1 is MNHEY and CDR2 SMNVEV (reference sequence). This CDR3 contains 14 residues. The CDR3 DNA reads as TGTGCCAGCGGAGTAGCGGAAAGCACAGATACGCAGTATTTT. Translating gives CASGVAESTDTQYF.

CDR3 DNA sequence: TGTGCCAGCAGTTTATCGCCAAGTCGCGGTATTAGCTACGAGCAGTACTTC. It specifies CASSLSPSRGISYEQYF. The V gene is TRBV27, the J gene TRBJ2-7; D not certain. CDR3 size: 17 residues. CDR1 and CDR2 (germline): MNHEY, SMNVEV (reference sequence). The V gene lost 0 bases and the J gene lost 3 bases, with 18 bases spanning the gap.